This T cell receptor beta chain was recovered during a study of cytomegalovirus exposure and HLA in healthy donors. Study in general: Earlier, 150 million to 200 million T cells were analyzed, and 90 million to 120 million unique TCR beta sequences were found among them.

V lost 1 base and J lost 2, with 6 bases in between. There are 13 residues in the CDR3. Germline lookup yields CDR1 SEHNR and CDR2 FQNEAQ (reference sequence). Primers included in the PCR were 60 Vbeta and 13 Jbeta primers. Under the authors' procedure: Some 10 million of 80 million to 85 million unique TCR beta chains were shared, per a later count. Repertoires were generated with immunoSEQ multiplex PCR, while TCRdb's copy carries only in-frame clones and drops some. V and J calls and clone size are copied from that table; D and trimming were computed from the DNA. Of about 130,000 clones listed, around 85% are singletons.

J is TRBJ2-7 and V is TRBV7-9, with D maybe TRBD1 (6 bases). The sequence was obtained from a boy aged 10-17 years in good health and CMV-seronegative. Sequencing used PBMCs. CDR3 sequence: CASSLGTAYEQYF. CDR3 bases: TGTGCCAGCAGCTTAGGGACAGCCTACGAGCAGTACTTC.